Following are 25 T cell receptor beta chains from one sample sequenced in a study of cytotoxic CD8 clonotypes in ibrutinib-treated CLL. Here immunoSEQ multiplex PCR was the method, and the copy in TCRdb shows in-frame clones only, minus some. The repertoire has more than 25,000 clones, 60% to 85% of them found once; the top ten carry roughly 48%. The sample consisted of PBMCs, taken after 36 months of ibrutinib treatment. Source of these receptors: a human donor with chronic lymphocytic leukemia.

This clone occurred a few times. The chain links TRBV4-1 to TRBJ2-7; the D call may be TRBD1 or TRBD2 (5 bases each). The germline V gene encodes CDR1 MGHRA and CDR2 YSYEKL. V was pared by 4 bases and J by 2 bases, with 21 bases between. The CDR3 has 17 residues. The DNA for the CDR3 is TGCGCCAGCAGCCGCTCGCCGCACGGGACGCTAGCCTACGAGCAGTACTTC. Protein: CASSRSPHGTLAYEQYF.

The V call is TRBV27, the J call TRBJ1-3; D is perhaps TRBD1 (6 bases). V lost 2 bases and J lost 3, with 14 bases in between. CDR3 length: 16 residues. Looked up from germline, CDR1 is MNHEY and CDR2 is SMNVEV (reference sequence). CDR3 region: CASSLIAGARGNTIYF. DNA of the CDR3: TGTGCCAGCAGTTTAATAGCGGGGGCACGTGGAAACACCATATATTTT.

This clone has just a few counts. The CDR3 sequence is CAIRGQGDYEQFF. CDR3 coding DNA: TGTGCCATCAGGGGACAGGGTGACTATGAGCAGTTCTTC. V and J are TRBV10-3 and TRBJ2-1; 9 nucleotides agree with TRBD1. The V gene's germline CDR1 is ENHRY and CDR2 SYGVKD. The CDR3 length is 13 residues. With V trimmed by 6 bases and J by 8 bases, 5 bases remained unmatched.

CDR3 DNA sequence: TGTGCCAGCAGCTTTTCCGGGGACGGGACCCAGTACTTC. Amino acids: CASSFSGDGTQYF. The J gene is TRBJ2-5, the V gene TRBV5-4; either TRBD1 or TRBD2 may fit D (5 bases each). Trimming shortened V by 2 bases and J by 7 bases, and 12 bases separated the two germline ends. Germline V CDR1 and CDR2: SGHNT, YYREEE (reference sequence). The CDR3 is made up of 13 amino acids.

V gene TRBV7-9 combines with J gene TRBJ1-1; weak D call: TRBD1 (6 bases). Between the trimmed V and J ends, which lost 10 bases and 5 bases, there was a span of 14 bases. Germline assignment: CDR1 SEHNR and CDR2 FQNEAQ (reference sequence). The CDR3 runs to 12 residues. The CDR3 nucleotides read TGTGCCACCTCTGAGGGGGTTACTGAAGCTTTCTTT. It specifies CATSEGVTEAFF.

The V call is TRBV6-5, the J call TRBJ1-2; 7 nucleotides align to TRBD1. Germline CDR1 is MNHEY and CDR2 is SVGAGI. The ends lost 0 bases at V and 4 bases at J; junction bases unmatched: 5. The length of the CDR3 is 15 residues. In nucleotides, the CDR3 is TGTGCCAGCAGTTACTCGGGGACAGAGGCCTATGGCTACACCTTC. The encoded protein is CASSYSGTEAYGYTF.

CDR3: CASSYEGGETEAFF. CDR3 bases: TGTGCCAGCAGTTACGAGGGGGGTGAAACTGAAGCTTTCTTT. J is TRBJ1-1 and V is TRBV6-5; TRBD1 is a possible D gene (6 bases). Germline-derived CDR1 and CDR2 are MNHEY and SVGAGI. The CDR3 is 14 residues long. V was trimmed by 2 bases and J by 5 bases, leaving 12 bases between them.

The V call is TRBV9, the J call TRBJ2-5; the D is unclear. Trimming pared 4 bases from V and 1 base from J, leaving 11 bases between. Germline V lookup: CDR1 SGDLS, CDR2 YYNGEE. The CDR3 loop spans 14 amino acids. CDR3 sequence: CASSTSSTQETQYF. CDR3 nucleotides: TGTGCCAGCAGCACGAGCAGCACCCAAGAGACCCAGTACTTC.

Note on this clone: Compared with germline, one end of the junction differs, possibly owing to a read error. The chain uses TRBV18 and TRBJ1-2; tentative D call: TRBD1 (5 bases). The germline V gene has CDR1 KGHSH and CDR2 LQKENI. This CDR3 is built from 14 residues. The CDR3 loop is CASSPQVQNYGYTF. The CDR3 nucleotides read TGTGCCAGCTCGCCACAGGTCCAGAACTATGGCTACACCTTC.

This chain uses TRBV5-1 with TRBJ1-1, with TRBD1 matching 9 bases. Germline values: CDR1 SGHRS, CDR2 YFSETQ. The trim removed 4 bases at V and 4 bases at J, leaving 8 bases unmatched. This CDR3 has 15 residues. CDR3 amino acids: CASSVWGQGATEAFF. The CDR3 DNA sequence: TGCGCCAGCAGCGTATGGGGACAGGGCGCCACTGAAGCTTTCTTT.

With regard to this clone: Other DNA sequences in the same sample also yield this CDR3. V usage is TRBV5-6 and J usage is TRBJ2-7, with 7 bases fitting TRBD2. The V gene's germline CDR1 is SGHDT and CDR2 YYEEEE. The CDR3 is 13 amino acids. V lost 4 bases, J lost 2 bases, and 3 bases stayed unmatched. The CDR3 DNA reads TGTGCCAGCAGCCTTGGGACTACCTACGAGCAGTACTTC. This codes for CASSLGTTYEQYF.

The chain employs TRBV5-1 and TRBJ2-3, with 9 bases aligning to TRBD2. V lost 5 bases and J lost 3; bases outside the gene matches: 7. The CDR3 spans 15 residues. Germline V gene data show CDR1 as SGHRS and CDR2 as YFSETQ. The CDR3 coding sequence is TGCGCCAGCAGTTCAGCGGGGGGATATACAGATACGCAGTATTTT. Protein product: CASSSAGGYTDTQYF.

The CDR3 DNA is TGTGCCAGCAGTTTTCGGGGGGCAGATACGCAGTATTTT. Its protein product is CASSFRGADTQYF. The genes are TRBV27 and TRBJ2-3; TRBD2 agrees at 7 bases. V trimming: 3 bases; J trimming: 4 bases; junction bases outside the gene matches: 1. The germline V gene encodes CDR1 MNHEY and CDR2 SMNVEV (reference sequence). The CDR3 runs to 13 residues.

This rearrangement joins TRBV18 to TRBJ2-3; 10 bases match TRBD2. With 0 bases clipped from V and 3 bases from J, the junction kept 6 bases outside the gene matches. CDR1 KGHSH and CDR2 LQKENI come from the germline V gene. The CDR3 is made up of 17 amino acids. CDR3 amino acids: CASSPPIPGLATDTQYF. CDR3 nucleotide sequence: TGTGCCAGCTCACCACCTATCCCGGGACTAGCGACAGATACGCAGTATTTT.

The rearrangement uses TRBV5-6 and TRBJ2-7; D may be TRBD1 or TRBD2 (5 bases each). Germline V lookup: CDR1 SGHDT, CDR2 YYEEEE. Trimming cost V 1 base and J 1 base, with 12 bases left between them. The CDR3 length is 15 residues. CDR3 nucleotide sequence: TGTGCCAGCAGCTTGCTCGGGGCCGGATCCTACGAGCAGTACTTC. Translating gives CASSLLGAGSYEQYF.

The gene calls are TRBV13 and TRBJ1-4, with D perhaps matching TRBD1 (6 bases). Deletions cut 5 bases from V and 6 bases from J, with 13 bases between. The germline CDR1 and CDR2 sequences are PRHDT and FYEKMQ (reference sequence). This CDR3 has 14 amino acids. CDR3 amino acids: CASSQPGEYEKLFF. The CDR3 DNA sequence: TGTGCCAGCAGCCAACCAGGGGAGTATGAAAAACTGTTTTTT.

This clone was seen only once. CDR3 in amino acids: CASSQERTDPYEQYF. CDR3 DNA sequence: TGCGCCAGCAGCCAAGAGAGGACGGACCCCTACGAGCAGTACTTC. The J gene is TRBJ2-7, the V gene TRBV4-3; D is unclear. The CDR3 totals 15 residues. Trimming stripped 0 bases from V and 2 bases from J, with 11 bases between. CDR1 is LGHNA, CDR2 YSLEER, per germline.

This chain connects TRBV5-1 to TRBJ2-1; no clear D gene. The germline V gene encodes CDR1 SGHRS and CDR2 YFSETQ. The CDR3 consists of 13 residues. V shed 2 bases and J shed 8 bases, with 11 bases lying between them. The CDR3 sequence is CASSLWPKDEQFF. CDR3 sequence (DNA): TGCGCCAGCAGCTTATGGCCGAAGGATGAGCAGTTCTTC.

The sample holds many counts of this clone. The rearrangement uses TRBV19 and TRBJ1-5; the match to TRBD1 covers 7 bases. The germline V gene encodes CDR1 LNHDA and CDR2 SQIVND (reference sequence). The CDR3 has 15 residues. After removal of 5 bases from V and 7 bases from J, the junction contained 11 bases not matched to a gene. Here the CDR3 reads CASSPQTGTFQPQHF. The CDR3 DNA sequence: TGTGCCAGTAGTCCTCAGACAGGGACCTTCCAGCCCCAGCATTTT.

This chain links TRBV23-1 with TRBJ1-1; TRBD1 might be the D (5 bases). TRBV23-1 is treated as an ORF (open reading frame) with a function not yet certain. The CDR3 contains 15 residues. V dropped 4 bases and J dropped 7 bases, with 19 bases sitting between them. The CDR3: CASSRYRSVLFEAFF. The CDR3 DNA reads TGCGCCAGCAGTCGTTACAGGTCGGTCCTATTTGAAGCTTTCTTT.

The chain is built from TRBV6-5 and TRBJ1-2; 9 bases are shared with TRBD1. CDR3 length: 13 residues. In germline, CDR1 is MNHEY, CDR2 SVGAGI. Trimming removed 7 bases from V and 7 bases from J; junction bases left unmatched: 7. The CDR3 loop reads CASTRTGAGGYTF. In DNA form, the CDR3 reads TGTGCCAGCACCCGGACAGGGGCGGGTGGCTACACCTTC.

This chain joins TRBV12-2 and TRBJ2-5; the table's D call, TRBD2, has no DNA check behind it. TRBV12-2 is flagged as a pseudogene. The CDR3 is 14 amino acids. The CDR3 nucleotides read TGTGCAACACCTGAGGACTACCTGAAAGAGACCCAGTACTTC. It yields the protein CATPEDYLKETQYF.

J is TRBJ1-2 and V is TRBV27; D may be TRBD1 (6 bases). Looked up from germline, CDR1 is MNHEY and CDR2 is SMNVEV (reference sequence). The V and J ends lost 0 bases and 1 base respectively, with 9 bases between them. This CDR3 has 15 residues. As DNA, the CDR3 is TGTGCCAGCAGTTTATCGACCAGGGGTAACTATGGCTACACCTTC. It codes for CASSLSTRGNYGYTF.

This sequence joins TRBV2 and TRBJ1-2; tentatively, D is TRBD1 (6 bases). The CDR3 runs to 11 residues. V lost 9 bases and J 7 bases, leaving 12 bases between the germline ends. CDR1 and CDR2 (germline): SNHLY, FYNNEI. The CDR3 loop reads CASAEGGGYTF. CDR3 sequence (DNA): TGTGCCAGTGCGGAAGGGGGTGGCTACACCTTC.

This chain joins TRBV10-3 and TRBJ2-5; the D is unclear. The CDR3 contains 12 residues. Germline V gene lookup returns CDR1 ENHRY and CDR2 SYGVKD. Trimming stripped 0 bases from V and 4 bases from J, with 3 bases between. This CDR3 is CAISESLETQYF. CDR3 sequence (DNA): TGTGCCATCAGTGAGTCGTTAGAGACCCAGTACTTC.